The 5 T cell receptor beta chains presented below share a single source sample, sequenced in a study of blood T cell repertoires in COVID-19. Data came from immunoSEQ multiplex PCR; TCRdb stores just in-frame clones and leaves some out. The sample yields under 150,000 clones, roughly 85% seen once. The sample taken for sequencing was peripheral blood. The receptor set was obtained from a woman aged 55-69 years with COVID-19, enrolled during active disease.

The chain is built from TRBV9 and TRBJ2-2, with TRBD1 matching over 9 bases. The germline V gene encodes CDR1 SGDLS and CDR2 YYNGEE. This CDR3 comprises 16 residues. J lost 6 bases, V lost 0 bases, and 6 bases had no gene match. The CDR3 here is CASSVGGQGIAGELFF. The CDR3 DNA sequence: TGTGCCAGCAGCGTAGGGGGACAGGGTATCGCCGGGGAGCTGTTTTTT.

This sequence joins TRBV5-1 and TRBJ1-2, with TRBD1 matching over 8 bases. Germline-derived CDR1 and CDR2 are SGHRS and YFSETQ. This CDR3 contains 15 residues. V was clipped by 4 bases and J by 5 bases; unmatched bases: 10. DNA of the CDR3: TGCGCCAGCAGCACCGACAGGGGTTCGCTTTATGGCTACACCTTC. Amino acids: CASSTDRGSLYGYTF. The full variable domain, its missing parts supplied by reference TRBV5-1 and TRBJ1-2, is KAGVTQTPRYLIKTRGQQVTLSCSPISGHRSVSWYQQTPGQGLQFLFEYFSETQRNKGNFPGRFSGRQFSNSRSEMNVSTLELGDSALYLCASSTDRGSLYGYTFGSGTRLTVV.

The chain couples TRBV6-4 to TRBJ2-2; D uncertain. The CDR3 loop spans 14 amino acids. Germline lookup yields CDR1 MRHNA and CDR2 SNTAGT. V lost 0 bases to trimming and J lost 4 bases, with 6 bases between them. The CDR3 nucleotides are TGTGCCAGCAGTGACTCTTGGAGCACCGGGGAGCTGTTTTTT. This encodes CASSDSWSTGELFF.

V and J are TRBV5-1 and TRBJ2-1; 8 bases are a match to TRBD1. The CDR3 length is 13 residues. Trimming cost V 7 bases and J 8 bases; bases outside gene matches: 8. Looked up from germline, CDR1 is SGHRS and CDR2 is YFSETQ. CDR3 in amino acids: CASGTGARDEQFF. The CDR3 region has the DNA TGCGCCAGCGGGACAGGTGCGCGGGATGAGCAGTTCTTC.

This clone was observed a few times. This chain joins TRBV19 and TRBJ1-2; D might be TRBD1 (5 bases). The germline CDR1 and CDR2 sequences are LNHDA and SQIVND (reference sequence). This CDR3 has 15 residues. V shed 3 bases and J shed 3 bases, with 14 bases lying between them. CDR3 nucleotides: TGTGCCAGTAGTATCGACGCCAGGGTGGACTATGGCTACACCTTC. Translation gives CASSIDARVDYGYTF. Full variable domain (outside the CDR3, taken from reference TRBV19 and TRBJ1-2): DGGITQSPKYLFRKEGQNVTLSCEQNLNHDAMYWYRQDPGQGLRLIYYSQIVNDFQKGDIAEGYSVSREKKESFPLTVTSAQKNPTAFYLCASSIDARVDYGYTFGSGTRLTVV.